This T cell receptor (beta chain) was documented in a study of CD8 T cells in Susac syndrome. Study-wide context: Intravenous immunoglobulin alone or corticosteroids were being given to patients with Susac syndrome at blood draw, unless they were therapy-naive. Study findings and constraints: In Susac patients, clonal expansion was not detected in CD4+ cells.

On this clonotype: Its antigen remains unidentified.

Reverse transcription of about 0.5 to 1 ug RNA was carried out with random hexamers. Amplification of TCR beta CDR3 by immunoSEQ multiplex PCR spanned 54 Vbeta and 13 Jbeta. Via MiXCR, TCRdb re-called the immunoSEQ multiplex PCR reads, giving one row per CDR3 protein. The sample has about 200,000 distinct CDR3 sequences; about 91% are singletons. Isolation of CD8+ and CD4+ T cells was performed negatively, whereas enrichment of TEMRA cells was done by FACS. Trimming removed 6 bases from V and 5 bases from J; junction bases left unmatched: 8. This CDR3 is 16 amino acids long. Sequencing used CD4+ T cells from PBMCs. The V and J genes are TRBV12-3 or TRBV12-4 and TRBJ2-2; TRBD2 agrees at 11 bases. This TCR was recovered from a human donor with Susac syndrome. CDR3 sequence reads: CASRETSGSLTGELFF. The CDR3 nucleotides are TGTGCCAGCAGGGAAACTAGCGGGAGTCTGACCGGGGAGCTGTTTTTT.